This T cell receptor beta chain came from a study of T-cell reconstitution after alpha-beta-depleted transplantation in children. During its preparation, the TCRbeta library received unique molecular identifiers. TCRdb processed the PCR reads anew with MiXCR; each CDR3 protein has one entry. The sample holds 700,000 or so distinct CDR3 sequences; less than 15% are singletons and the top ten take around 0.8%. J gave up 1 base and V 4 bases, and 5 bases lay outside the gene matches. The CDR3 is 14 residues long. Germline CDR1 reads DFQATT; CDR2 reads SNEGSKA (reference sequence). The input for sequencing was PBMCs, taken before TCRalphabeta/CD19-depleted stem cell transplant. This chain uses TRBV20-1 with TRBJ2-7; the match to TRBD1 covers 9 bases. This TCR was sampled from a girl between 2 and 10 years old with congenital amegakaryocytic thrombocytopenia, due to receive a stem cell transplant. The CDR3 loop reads CSAMGQGSSYEQYF. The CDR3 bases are TGCAGTGCTATGGGACAGGGAAGTTCCTACGAGCAGTACTTC.